This TCR beta chain stems from a study of post-analysis software for immune sequencing data. Unique molecular identifiers were present in the TCR beta cDNA libraries. TCRdb re-derived calls from the PCR reads in MiXCR, one entry per CDR3 protein. The table has roughly 400,000 distinct CDR3 sequences, roughly 38% seen once. Germline values: CDR1 SGHRS, CDR2 YFSETQ. The CDR3 is 12 amino acids. V lost 0 bases to trimming and J lost 10 bases, with 9 bases between them. Study-wide results and caveats: The authors found that F measure strongly co-clustered same-batch samples. When patients were compared with controls, about 5 TRBV segments were more frequent, TRBV5-6, TRBV5-1 and TRBV20-1 among them.

A note on this clonotype: Its antigen is not known. This may come from a read error, since a much larger clone is one base off.

The sequenced material came from blood. This TCR derives from a girl aged 2-10 years with multiple sclerosis. V usage is TRBV5-1 and J usage is TRBJ2-3; D unresolved. CDR3 in amino acids: CASSLASDAQYF. Here the CDR3 DNA reads TGCGCCAGCAGCTTGGCCTCGGATGCGCAGTATTTT.